Below, 19 T cell receptor beta chains from the same sample are listed, as sequenced in a study of blood T cell repertoires in COVID-19. Repertoires were generated with immunoSEQ multiplex PCR, while TCRdb's copy carries only in-frame clones and drops some. Altogether about 46,000 clones are present, 80% to 90% being singletons, with the ten largest covering 15%. The sequenced material came from peripheral blood. The receptors come from a human donor in a cohort sampled during active COVID-19.

The chain carries TRBV6-6 and TRBJ2-7, with TRBD2 matching over 8 bases. The V gene's germline CDR1 is MNHNY and CDR2 SVGAGI (reference sequence). V lost 6 bases to trimming and J lost 7 bases; unmatched junction nucleotides: 11. This CDR3 comprises 14 residues. CDR3 in DNA: TGTGCCAGCAGCCCATATAGCGGGATCAGGGAGCAGTACTTC. Its protein is CASSPYSGIREQYF.

In DNA, the CDR3 is TGTGCCAGCAGTTCCGGGTCTATGAACACTGAAGCTTTCTTT. It codes for CASSSGSMNTEAFF. The genes are TRBV6-5 and TRBJ1-1; D remains unclear. The CDR3 has 14 amino acids. Germline assignment: CDR1 MNHEY and CDR2 SVGAGI. V gave up 4 bases and J gave up 0 bases, with 9 bases separating them.

The V gene is TRBV29-1, the J gene TRBJ1-2, with TRBD1 matching 8 bases. The length of the CDR3 is 12 residues. V was pared by 7 bases and J by 4 bases, with 5 bases of the junction left unmatched. Germline V lookup: CDR1 SQVTM, CDR2 ANQGSEA. DNA for the CDR3: TGCAGCGACGACACAGGGGGCTATGGCTACACCTTC. Translating it yields CSDDTGGYGYTF.

The rearrangement joins TRBV6-2 or TRBV6-3 to TRBJ1-2, with TRBD1 matching over 10 bases. Germline values: CDR1 MNHEY, CDR2 SVGEGT. V gave up 1 base and J gave up 5 bases; unmatched junction bases: 10. The CDR3 consists of 17 residues. The CDR3: CASSYLPGTGEIYGYTF. CDR3 DNA: TGTGCCAGCAGTTACTTACCCGGGACAGGGGAGATATATGGCTACACCTTC.

The chain has TRBV27 and TRBJ2-7, with 8 bases lining up with TRBD2. This CDR3 has 15 residues. Looked up from germline, CDR1 is MNHEY and CDR2 is SMNVEV (reference sequence). V lost 6 bases to trimming and J lost 3 bases; unmatched junction nucleotides: 10. The CDR3 coding sequence is TGTGCCAGCAGCCCCAGCGGGAGTTCGTTCTACGAGCAGTACTTC. Its translation is CASSPSGSSFYEQYF.

By share, this clone ranks as medium-sized. The chain combines TRBV4-1 with TRBJ1-5; possibly TRBD1 for D (5 bases). The CDR3 is 19 amino acids. The ends were cut back, 0 bases at V and 0 bases at J, with 18 bases in the middle. The germline gives CDR1 MGHRA, CDR2 YSYEKL. The CDR3 DNA is TGCGCCAGCAGCCAAGATCCCCGGGGGTCCATGGGTAGCAATCAGCCCCAGCATTTT. Its protein product is CASSQDPRGSMGSNQPQHF.

The chain has TRBV30 and TRBJ1-1, with D perhaps TRBD1 (6 bases). CDR1 and CDR2 (germline): GTSNPN, SVGIG (reference sequence). The CDR3 runs to 14 residues. The ends were cut back, 0 bases at V and 4 bases at J, with 12 bases in the middle. CDR3 in amino acids: CAWSVGQGSTEAFF. CDR3 sequence (DNA): TGTGCCTGGAGTGTAGGGCAGGGGAGCACTGAAGCTTTCTTT.

This sequence joins TRBV27 and TRBJ1-2; D possibly corresponds to TRBD1 (6 bases). Germline V gene data show CDR1 as MNHEY and CDR2 as SMNVEV (reference sequence). This CDR3 is built from 15 residues. The V end was cut by 0 bases, the J end by 5 bases, with 13 bases between. The CDR3 DNA sequence: TGTGCCAGCAGTTTATCACCCGGAGGACAGTATGGCTACACCTTC. It encodes CASSLSPGGQYGYTF.

The chain employs TRBV2 and TRBJ2-7; 9 bases fit TRBD2. The germline V gene encodes CDR1 SNHLY and CDR2 FYNNEI. This CDR3 spans 14 amino acids. With 8 bases clipped from V and 2 bases from J, the junction kept 7 bases outside the gene matches. The chain's CDR3 is CASVLVAGAYEQYF. CDR3 coding DNA: TGTGCCAGCGTTTTGGTAGCGGGAGCCTACGAGCAGTACTTC.

A few counts support this clone. The chain employs TRBV18 and TRBJ1-1; 9 nucleotides align to TRBD1. J lost 5 bases, V lost 5 bases, and 9 bases had no gene match. Germline CDR1 is KGHSH and CDR2 is LQKENI. The CDR3 totals 15 residues. The CDR3 region is CASSVRQGVGTEAFF. The CDR3 DNA reads TGTGCCAGCTCAGTACGACAGGGGGTAGGAACTGAAGCTTTCTTT.

This rearrangement joins TRBV27 to TRBJ2-2, with 10 nucleotides matching TRBD2. J gave up 4 bases and V 6 bases, and 8 bases lay outside the gene matches. Germline CDR1 and CDR2: MNHEY and SMNVEV (reference sequence). This CDR3 comprises 16 residues. Written as DNA, the CDR3 is TGTGCCAGCAGACTTCTAGCGGGGGCCACCACCGGGGAGCTGTTTTTT. As protein: CASRLLAGATTGELFF.

The gene calls are TRBV19 and TRBJ2-1; D is undetermined. CDR1 and CDR2 (germline): LNHDA, SQIVND (reference sequence). This CDR3 is built from 13 residues. V lost 2 bases and J 8 bases, leaving 10 bases between the germline ends. The CDR3 DNA is TGTGCCAGTAGTATACTAGATCCCGATGAGCAGTTCTTC. Its protein product is CASSILDPDEQFF. Based on the CDR3 plus reference TRBV19 and TRBJ2-1, the full variable domain is DGGITQSPKYLFRKEGQNVTLSCEQNLNHDAMYWYRQDPGQGLRLIYYSQIVNDFQKGDIAEGYSVSREKKESFPLTVTSAQKNPTAFYLCASSILDPDEQFFGPGTRLTVL.

This chain connects TRBV29-1 to TRBJ2-3; TRBD2 matches 11 bases. The CDR3 is 15 residues long. Germline lookup yields CDR1 SQVTM and CDR2 ANQGSEA. J lost 4 bases, V lost 7 bases, and 10 bases had no gene match. DNA for the CDR3: TGCAGCGGGATTATTAGCGGGAGGGCCTCAGATACGCAGTATTTT. This translates into CSGIISGRASDTQYF.

This sequence joins TRBV7-2 and TRBJ2-7; 9 bases match TRBD2. The CDR3 spans 16 residues. Germline loops: CDR1 SGHTA, CDR2 FQGNSA. With 5 bases clipped from V and 2 bases from J, the junction kept 10 bases outside the gene matches. The CDR3 region is CASSEAGGRVPYEQYF. Here the CDR3 DNA reads TGTGCCAGCAGCGAAGCGGGGGGCAGGGTCCCCTACGAGCAGTACTTC.

This chain joins TRBV30 and TRBJ2-7; 7 bases line up with TRBD1. V lost 7 bases, J lost 0 bases, and 3 bases stayed unmatched. The V gene's germline CDR1 is GTSNPN and CDR2 SVGIG (reference sequence). This CDR3 spans 12 amino acids. The CDR3: CASRDSSYEQYF. The CDR3 DNA reads as TGTGCCTCCCGGGACAGCTCCTACGAGCAGTACTTC.

This chain uses TRBV19 with TRBJ2-7, with D possibly matching TRBD1 (6 bases). This CDR3 is 13 amino acids long. V was shortened by 7 bases and J by 5 bases, with 15 bases between the two germline ends. Germline CDR1 LNHDA, CDR2 SQIVND (reference sequence). In DNA, the CDR3 is TGTGCCAGTACCAATCGGCACAGGGACGAGCAGTACTTC. Translating gives CASTNRHRDEQYF.

The V and J genes are TRBV2 and TRBJ2-1, with TRBD2 matching over 13 bases. Per the germline V gene, CDR1 is SNHLY and CDR2 is FYNNEI. This CDR3 has 18 amino acids. V lost 4 bases and J lost 4; bases outside the gene matches: 10. In nucleotides, the CDR3 is TGTGCCAGCAGTGGATCCCGGGAACTAGCGGGAGGGTACAATGAGCAGTTCTTC. Translated: CASSGSRELAGGYNEQFF.

The chain uses TRBV5-5 and TRBJ1-6; D ambiguous. The V gene lost 0 bases and the J gene lost 7 bases, with 8 bases spanning the gap. The germline V gene encodes CDR1 SGHKS and CDR2 YYEKEE (reference sequence). The CDR3 contains 14 residues. The CDR3 loop is CASSLGQANSPLHF. DNA for the CDR3: TGTGCCAGCAGCTTGGGGCAGGCCAATTCACCCCTCCACTTT.

This sequence joins TRBV7-2 and TRBJ2-1; 7 nucleotides align to TRBD1. Unmatched junction bases numbered 12, after V lost 5 bases and J lost 5 bases. The CDR3 runs to 16 residues. CDR1 SGHTA and CDR2 FQGNSA come from the germline V gene. CDR3 sequence: CASSALDRVSNNEQFF. For the CDR3, the DNA is TGTGCCAGCAGCGCCCTCGACAGGGTTTCGAACAATGAGCAGTTCTTC.